This TCR beta chain is from a study of CD8+ T cells in alopecia areata. As regards this clone: The antigen is undetermined. Gene names denote mouse genes. The read halts 4 residues ahead of the CDR3 end, with the missing end drawn from the germline J gene.

Findings of the study overall: Among patients, TCR sharing was less clear than in mice, a difference possibly due in part to HLA diversity in the patient population. Sequencing of scalp samples also includes resident alphabeta T cells from normal skin. The study found higher clonality in lesional than normal scalp, especially in alopecia totalis/universalis.

Sequencing templates came from extracted RNA that was reverse transcribed into cDNA. Profiled with immunoSEQ multiplex PCR; TCRdb holds only in-frame clones, not every one. The sample shows approximately 280,000 clones, none of them appearing just once. The CDR3 loop spans 14 amino acids. CDR1 and CDR2 (germline): NSHNY, SYGAGN. CD4, CD8alpha, NKG2D, NKG2ACE and other markers guided sorting of pooled cutaneous lymph node cells. The chain links TRBV13-1 to TRBJ2-7, with a possible D match to TRBD1 (6 bases). The sequence came from a C3H/HeJ mouse with alopecia areata. This strain has MHC haplotype H2-k. Sequences were obtained from CD4+ T cells sorted from a lymph node. CDR3 bases read: TGTGCCAGCAGTGTCTCCCGGGACACATAT. Its protein product is CASSVSRDTY. From start to end, the CDR3 is CASSVSRDTYEQYF.